The next 2 T cell receptor beta chains were all read from a single sample in a study of monozygotic twins with inflammatory bowel disease. From its re-call of the 5' RACE reads, TCRdb lists each CDR3 protein once, without DNA. The table for this sample gives roughly 300,000 distinct CDR3 sequences. Sequenced input: blood. These receptors were collected from a human donor with ulcerative colitis or Crohn's disease, or a healthy co-twin of an affected twin (not recorded which).

V and J are TRBV10-3 and TRBJ2-3. This CDR3 comprises 14 residues. Germline V gene sequence: CDR1 ENHRY, CDR2 SYGVKD. The CDR3 reads CAITKLASTDTQYF.

The J gene is TRBJ2-3, the V gene TRBV24-1. The CDR3 runs to 15 residues. Germline loops: CDR1 KGHDR, CDR2 SFDVKD. CDR3 loop: CATSDPQTSTDTQYF.